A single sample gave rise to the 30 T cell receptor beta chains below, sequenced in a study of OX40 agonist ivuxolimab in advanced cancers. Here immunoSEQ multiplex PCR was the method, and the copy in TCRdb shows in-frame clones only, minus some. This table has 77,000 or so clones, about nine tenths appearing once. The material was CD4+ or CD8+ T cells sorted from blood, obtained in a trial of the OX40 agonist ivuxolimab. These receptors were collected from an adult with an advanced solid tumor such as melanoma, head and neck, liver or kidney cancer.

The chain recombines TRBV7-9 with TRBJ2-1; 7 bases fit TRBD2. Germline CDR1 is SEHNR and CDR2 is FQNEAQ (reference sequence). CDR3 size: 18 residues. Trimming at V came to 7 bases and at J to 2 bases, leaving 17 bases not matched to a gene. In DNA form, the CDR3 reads TGTGCCAGCATCCCAGTCGGGGGGTCTAGCGGCACCTACAATGAGCAGTTCTTC. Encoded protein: CASIPVGGSSGTYNEQFF.

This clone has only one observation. CDR3 loop: CAITSLVSDEQFF. CDR3 in DNA: TGTGCCATCACTTCACTAGTTTCGGATGAGCAGTTCTTC. This sequence joins TRBV10-3 and TRBJ2-1, with D possibly matching TRBD2 (5 bases). Trimming removed 7 bases from V and 8 bases from J, with 15 bases in between. CDR1 and CDR2 from the germline V gene are ENHRY and SYGVKD. CDR3 length: 13 residues.

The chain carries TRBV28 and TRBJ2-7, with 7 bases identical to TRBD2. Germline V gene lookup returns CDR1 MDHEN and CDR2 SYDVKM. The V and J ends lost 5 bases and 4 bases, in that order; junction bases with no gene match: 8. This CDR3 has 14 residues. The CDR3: CASSTTSSQYEQYF. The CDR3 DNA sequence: TGTGCCAGCAGTACGACTAGCTCTCAATACGAGCAGTACTTC.

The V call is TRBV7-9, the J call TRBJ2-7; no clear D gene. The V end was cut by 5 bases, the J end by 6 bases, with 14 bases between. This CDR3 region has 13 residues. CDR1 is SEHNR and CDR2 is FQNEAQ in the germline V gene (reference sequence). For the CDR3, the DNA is TGTGCCAGCAGCCCGCGTTTGGAAACCGAGCAGTACTTC. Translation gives CASSPRLETEQYF.

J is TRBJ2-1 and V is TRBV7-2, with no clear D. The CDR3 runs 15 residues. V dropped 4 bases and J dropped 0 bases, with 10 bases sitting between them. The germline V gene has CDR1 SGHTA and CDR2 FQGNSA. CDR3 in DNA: TGTGCCAGCAGCTCCGGACCTTTCTCCTACAATGAGCAGTTCTTC. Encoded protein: CASSSGPFSYNEQFF. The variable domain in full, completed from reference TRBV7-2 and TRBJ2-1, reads GAGVSQSPSNKVTEKGKDVELRCDPISGHTALYWYRQSLGQGLEFLIYFQGNSAPDKSGLPSDRFSAERTGGSVSTLTIQRTQQEDSAVYLCASSSGPFSYNEQFFGPGTRLTVL.

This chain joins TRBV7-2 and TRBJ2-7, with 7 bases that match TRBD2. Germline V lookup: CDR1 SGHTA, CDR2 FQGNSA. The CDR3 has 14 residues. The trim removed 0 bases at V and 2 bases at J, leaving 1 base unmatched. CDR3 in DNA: TGTGCCAGCAGCTTAGCGGGGGGGGCCTACGAGCAGTACTTC. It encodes CASSLAGGAYEQYF. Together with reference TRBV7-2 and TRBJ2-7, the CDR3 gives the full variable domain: GAGVSQSPSNKVTEKGKDVELRCDPISGHTALYWYRQSLGQGLEFLIYFQGNSAPDKSGLPSDRFSAERTGGSVSTLTIQRTQQEDSAVYLCASSLAGGAYEQYFGPGTRLTVT.

The CDR3 region is CASSDWLAGVRETQYF. In nucleotides, the CDR3 is TGTGCCAGCAGTGATTGGCTAGCGGGAGTGAGGGAGACCCAGTACTTC. The V call is TRBV7-2, the J call TRBJ2-5; 10 bases match TRBD2. Trimming took 6 bases from V and 5 from J; bases not matched to a gene: 12. Germline values: CDR1 SGHTA, CDR2 FQGNSA. The CDR3 extends over 16 amino acids.

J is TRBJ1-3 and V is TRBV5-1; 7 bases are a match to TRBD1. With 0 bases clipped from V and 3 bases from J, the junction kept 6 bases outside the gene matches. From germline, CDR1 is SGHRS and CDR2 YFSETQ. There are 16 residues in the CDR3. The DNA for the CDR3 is TGCGCCAGCAGCTTGGCAGGGGGAAGGTTTGGAAACACCATATATTTT. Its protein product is CASSLAGGRFGNTIYF.

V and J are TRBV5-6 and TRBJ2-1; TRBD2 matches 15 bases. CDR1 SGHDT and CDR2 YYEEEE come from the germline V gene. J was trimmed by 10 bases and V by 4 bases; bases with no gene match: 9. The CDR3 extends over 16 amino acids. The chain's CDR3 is CASSTRTSGRVREQFF. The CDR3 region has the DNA TGTGCCAGCAGCACCAGGACTAGCGGGAGGGTGCGGGAGCAGTTCTTC.

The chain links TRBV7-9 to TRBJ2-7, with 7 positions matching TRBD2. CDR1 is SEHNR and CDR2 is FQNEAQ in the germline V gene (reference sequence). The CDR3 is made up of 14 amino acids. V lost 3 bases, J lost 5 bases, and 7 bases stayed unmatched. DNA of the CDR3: TGTGCCAGCAGCTTGGGGTTCGGGGGGAACGAGCAGTACTTC. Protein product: CASSLGFGGNEQYF.

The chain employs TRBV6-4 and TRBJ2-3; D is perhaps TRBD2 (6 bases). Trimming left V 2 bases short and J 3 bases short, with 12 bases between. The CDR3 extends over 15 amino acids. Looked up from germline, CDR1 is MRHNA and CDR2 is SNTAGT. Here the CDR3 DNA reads TGTGCCAGCAGTGACCCGGGGACTCCTACAGATACGCAGTATTTT. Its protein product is CASSDPGTPTDTQYF.

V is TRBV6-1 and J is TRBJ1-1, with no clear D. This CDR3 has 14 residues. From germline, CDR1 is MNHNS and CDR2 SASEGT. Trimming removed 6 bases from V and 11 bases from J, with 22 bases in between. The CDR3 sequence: CASSVRGLSFMAFF. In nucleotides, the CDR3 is TGTGCCAGCAGCGTACGGGGATTGTCTTTTATGGCTTTCTTT.

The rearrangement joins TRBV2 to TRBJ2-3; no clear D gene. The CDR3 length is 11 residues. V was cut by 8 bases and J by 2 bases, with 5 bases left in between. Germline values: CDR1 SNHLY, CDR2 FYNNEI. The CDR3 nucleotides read TGTGCCAGCTCCTACACAGATACGCAGTATTTT. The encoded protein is CASSYTDTQYF.

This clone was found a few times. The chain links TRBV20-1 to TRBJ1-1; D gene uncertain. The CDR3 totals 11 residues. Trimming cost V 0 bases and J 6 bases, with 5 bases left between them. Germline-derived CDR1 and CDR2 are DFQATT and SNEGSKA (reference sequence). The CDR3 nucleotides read TGCAGTGCTAGAGATATTCCTGAAGCTTTCTTT. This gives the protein CSARDIPEAFF.

CDR3 in amino acids: CASSYGVSYNEQFF. The CDR3 DNA follows: TGTGCCAGCAGCTACGGGGTTAGCTACAATGAGCAGTTCTTC. This sequence joins TRBV7-2 and TRBJ2-1; D might be TRBD2 (5 bases). V was clipped by 4 bases and J by 3 bases, with 10 bases between them. CDR1 is SGHTA and CDR2 is FQGNSA in the germline V gene. The CDR3 has 14 residues.

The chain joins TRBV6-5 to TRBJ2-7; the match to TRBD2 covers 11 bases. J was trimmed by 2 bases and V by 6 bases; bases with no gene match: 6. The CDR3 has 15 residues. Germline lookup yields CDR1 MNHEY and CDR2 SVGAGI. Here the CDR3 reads CASRRGTSGTYEQYF. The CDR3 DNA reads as TGTGCCAGCAGACGAGGGACTAGCGGAACCTACGAGCAGTACTTC.

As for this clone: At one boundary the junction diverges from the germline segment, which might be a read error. The CDR3, as DNA: TGCAGCGCCCCAATGGATGGAACAGATGCGCAGTATTTT. Translated, it gives CSAPMDGTDAQYF. The chain uses TRBV29-1 and TRBJ2-3; D is unresolved. CDR3 length: 13 amino acids. The germline V gene has CDR1 SQVTM and CDR2 ANQGSEA.

The CDR3 region has the DNA TGTGCCAGCACCGACCTTGCGTTGGAGGGCTCCTACAATGAGCAGTTCTTC. This sequence encodes CASTDLALEGSYNEQFF. V is TRBV13 and J is TRBJ2-1; weak D call: TRBD2 (6 bases). Between the trimmed V and J ends, which lost 7 bases and 0 bases, there was a span of 19 bases. This CDR3 region has 17 residues. The germline CDR1 and CDR2 sequences are PRHDT and FYEKMQ (reference sequence).

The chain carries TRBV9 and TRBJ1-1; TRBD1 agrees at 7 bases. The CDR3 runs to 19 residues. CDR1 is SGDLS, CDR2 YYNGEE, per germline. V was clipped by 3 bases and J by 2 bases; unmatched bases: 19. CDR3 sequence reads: CASSARGGQQASRNTEAFF. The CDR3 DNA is TGTGCCAGCAGCGCCCGAGGGGGACAGCAAGCCAGTAGAAACACTGAAGCTTTCTTT. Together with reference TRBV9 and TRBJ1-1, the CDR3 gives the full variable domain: DSGVTQTPKHLITATGQRVTLRCSPRSGDLSVYWYQQSLDQGLQFLIQYYNGEERAKGNILERFSAQQFPDLHSELNLSSLELGDSALYFCASSARGGQQASRNTEAFFGQGTRLTVV.

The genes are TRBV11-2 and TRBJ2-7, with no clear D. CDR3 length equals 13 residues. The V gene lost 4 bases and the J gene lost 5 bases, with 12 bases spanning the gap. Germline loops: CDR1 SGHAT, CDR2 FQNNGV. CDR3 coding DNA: TGTGCCAGCAGCTCACCCCCCCCGGACGAGCAGTACTTC. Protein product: CASSSPPPDEQYF.

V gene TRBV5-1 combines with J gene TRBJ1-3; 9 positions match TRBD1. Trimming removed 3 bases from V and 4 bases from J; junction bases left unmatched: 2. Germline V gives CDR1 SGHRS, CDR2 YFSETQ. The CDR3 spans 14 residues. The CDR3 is CASSSGQGGNTIYF. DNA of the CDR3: TGCGCCAGCAGCTCGGGACAGGGCGGAAACACCATATATTTT.

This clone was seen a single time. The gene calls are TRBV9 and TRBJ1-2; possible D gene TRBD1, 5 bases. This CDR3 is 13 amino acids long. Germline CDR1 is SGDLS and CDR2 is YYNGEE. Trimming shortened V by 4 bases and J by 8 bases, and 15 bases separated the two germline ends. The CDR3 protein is CASSPTVGAGYTF. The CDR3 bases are TGTGCCAGCAGCCCGACAGTCGGAGCCGGCTACACCTTC.

CDR3 residues: CASIVGQAQLYNEQFF. The CDR3 coding sequence is TGCGCCAGCATCGTGGGACAGGCCCAGCTCTACAATGAGCAGTTCTTC. The chain employs TRBV10-1 and TRBJ2-1, with 8 bases identical to TRBD1. CDR1 WNHNN and CDR2 SYGVQD come from the germline V gene (reference sequence). This CDR3 comprises 16 residues. Unmatched junction bases numbered 11, after V lost 7 bases and J lost 3 bases.

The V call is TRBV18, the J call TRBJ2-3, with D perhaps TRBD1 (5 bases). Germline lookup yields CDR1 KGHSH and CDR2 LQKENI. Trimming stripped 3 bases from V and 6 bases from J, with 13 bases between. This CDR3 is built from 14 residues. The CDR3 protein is CASSPTAGPDTQYF. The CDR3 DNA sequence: TGTGCCAGCTCACCCACCGCAGGGCCCGATACGCAGTATTTT.

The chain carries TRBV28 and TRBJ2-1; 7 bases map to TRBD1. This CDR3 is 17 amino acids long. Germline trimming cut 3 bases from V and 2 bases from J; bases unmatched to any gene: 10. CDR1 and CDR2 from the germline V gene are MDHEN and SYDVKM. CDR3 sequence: CASSFSSGTVTYNEQFF. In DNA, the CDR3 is TGTGCCAGCAGTTTCTCATCCGGGACAGTGACCTACAATGAGCAGTTCTTC.

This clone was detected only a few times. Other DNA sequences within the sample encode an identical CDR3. The CDR3 here is CASSYGSTDTQYF. CDR3 DNA sequence: TGTGCCAGCAGTTACGGGAGCACAGATACGCAGTATTTT. J is TRBJ2-3 and V is TRBV6-5; D gene unclear. The CDR3 has 13 amino acids. Germline assignment: CDR1 MNHEY and CDR2 SVGAGI. V was pared by 2 bases and J by 0 bases, with 3 bases between.

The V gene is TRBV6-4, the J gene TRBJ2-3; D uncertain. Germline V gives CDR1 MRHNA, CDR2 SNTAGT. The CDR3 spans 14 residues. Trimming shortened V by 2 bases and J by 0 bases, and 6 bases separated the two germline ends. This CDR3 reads CASSDSVSTDTQYF. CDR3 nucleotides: TGTGCCAGCAGTGACAGCGTTAGCACAGATACGCAGTATTTT.

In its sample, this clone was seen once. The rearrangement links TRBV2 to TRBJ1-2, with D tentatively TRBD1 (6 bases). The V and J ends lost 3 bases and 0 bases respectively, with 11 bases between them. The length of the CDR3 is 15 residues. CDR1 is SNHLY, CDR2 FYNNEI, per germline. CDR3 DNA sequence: TGTGCCAGCAGTGAGGGGGCTAGGACTAACTATGGCTACACCTTC. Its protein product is CASSEGARTNYGYTF. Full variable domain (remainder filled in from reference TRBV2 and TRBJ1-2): EPEVTQTPSHQVTQMGQEVILRCVPISNHLYFYWYRQILGQKVEFLVSFYNNEISEKSEIFDDQFSVERPDGSNFTLKIRSTKLEDSAMYFCASSEGARTNYGYTFGSGTRLTVV.

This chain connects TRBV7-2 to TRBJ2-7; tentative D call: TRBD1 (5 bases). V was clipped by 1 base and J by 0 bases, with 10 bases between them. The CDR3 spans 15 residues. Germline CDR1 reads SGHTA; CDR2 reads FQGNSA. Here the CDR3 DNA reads TGTGCCAGCAGCTTAGAGGGGTCATACTCCTACGAGCAGTACTTC. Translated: CASSLEGSYSYEQYF.

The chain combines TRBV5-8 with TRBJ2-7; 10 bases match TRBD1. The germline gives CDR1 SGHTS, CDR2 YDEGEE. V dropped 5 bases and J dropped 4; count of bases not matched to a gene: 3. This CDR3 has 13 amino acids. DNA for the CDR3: TGTGCCAGCAGTCGGGACAGGGGTTACGAGCAGTACTTC. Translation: CASSRDRGYEQYF.